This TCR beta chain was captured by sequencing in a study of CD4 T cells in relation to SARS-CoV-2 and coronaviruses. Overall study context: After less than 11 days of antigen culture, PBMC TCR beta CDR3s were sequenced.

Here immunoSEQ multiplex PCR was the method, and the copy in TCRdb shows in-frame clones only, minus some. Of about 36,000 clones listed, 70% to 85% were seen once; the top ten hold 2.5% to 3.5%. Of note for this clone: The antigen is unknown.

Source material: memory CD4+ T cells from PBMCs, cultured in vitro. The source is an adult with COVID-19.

The CDR3 loop is CASRRTSSYEQYF. CDR3 nucleotide sequence: TGTGCCAGCCGCCGGACTAGTTCTTACGAGCAGTACTTC. This chain connects TRBV28 to TRBJ2-7; 7 bases map to TRBD2. CDR1 is MDHEN and CDR2 is SYDVKM in the germline V gene. With 8 bases clipped from V and 4 bases from J, the junction kept 8 bases outside the gene matches. The CDR3 extends over 13 amino acids.